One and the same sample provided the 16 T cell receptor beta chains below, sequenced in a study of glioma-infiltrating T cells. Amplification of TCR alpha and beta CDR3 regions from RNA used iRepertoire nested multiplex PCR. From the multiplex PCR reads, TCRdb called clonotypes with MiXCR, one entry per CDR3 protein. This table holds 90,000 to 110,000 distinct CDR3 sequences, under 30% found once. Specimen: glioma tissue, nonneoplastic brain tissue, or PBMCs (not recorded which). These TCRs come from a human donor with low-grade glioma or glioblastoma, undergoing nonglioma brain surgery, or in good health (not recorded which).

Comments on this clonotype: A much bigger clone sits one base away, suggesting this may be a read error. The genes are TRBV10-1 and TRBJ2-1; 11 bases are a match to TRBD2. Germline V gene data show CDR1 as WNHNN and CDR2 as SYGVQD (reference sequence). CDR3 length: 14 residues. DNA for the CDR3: TGCGCCGGCAGTGATACTAGCGGGAGTAATGAGCAGTTCTTC. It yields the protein CAGSDTSGSNEQFF.

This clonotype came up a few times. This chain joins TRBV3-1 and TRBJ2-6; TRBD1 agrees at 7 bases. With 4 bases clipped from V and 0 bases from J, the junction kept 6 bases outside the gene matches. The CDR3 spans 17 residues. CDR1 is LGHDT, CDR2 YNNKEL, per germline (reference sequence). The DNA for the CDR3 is TGTGCCAGCAGCCTATTGACAGGGACCTCTGGGGCCAACGTCCTGACTTTC. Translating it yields CASSLLTGTSGANVLTF.

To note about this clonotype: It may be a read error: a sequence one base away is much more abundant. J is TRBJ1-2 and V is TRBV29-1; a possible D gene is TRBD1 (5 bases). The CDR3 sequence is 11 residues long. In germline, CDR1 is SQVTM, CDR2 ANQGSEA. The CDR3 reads CSVRDHYGYTF. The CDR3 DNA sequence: TGCAGCGTCAGGGACCACTACGGCTACACCTTC.

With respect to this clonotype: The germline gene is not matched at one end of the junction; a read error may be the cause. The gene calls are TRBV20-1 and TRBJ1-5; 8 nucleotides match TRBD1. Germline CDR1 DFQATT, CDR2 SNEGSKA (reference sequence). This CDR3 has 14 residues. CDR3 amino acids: CSDRDMTGEEAQHF. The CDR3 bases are TGCAGTGATAGAGATATGACAGGGGAGGAAGCCCAGCATTTT.

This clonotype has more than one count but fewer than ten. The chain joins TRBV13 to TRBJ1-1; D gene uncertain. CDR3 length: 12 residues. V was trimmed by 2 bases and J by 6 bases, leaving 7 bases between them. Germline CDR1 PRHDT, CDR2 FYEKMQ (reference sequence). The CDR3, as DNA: TGTGCCAGCAGCTTAAAATTTGCTGAAGCTTTCTTT. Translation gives CASSLKFAEAFF.

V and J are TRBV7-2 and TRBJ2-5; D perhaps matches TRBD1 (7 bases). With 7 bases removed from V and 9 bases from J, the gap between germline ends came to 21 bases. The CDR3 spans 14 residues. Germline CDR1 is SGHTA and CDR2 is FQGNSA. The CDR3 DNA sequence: TGTGCCAGCACCGGGAATATCAGGGGGGAGGCCCAGTACTTC. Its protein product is CASTGNIRGEAQYF.

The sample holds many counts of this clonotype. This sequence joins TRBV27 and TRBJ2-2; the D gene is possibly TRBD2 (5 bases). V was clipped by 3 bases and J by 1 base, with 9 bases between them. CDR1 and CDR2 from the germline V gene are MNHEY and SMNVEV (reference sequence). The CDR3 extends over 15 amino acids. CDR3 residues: CASSFSSGNTGELFF. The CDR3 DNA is TGTGCCAGCAGTTTTAGCAGCGGGAACACCGGGGAGCTGTTTTTT.

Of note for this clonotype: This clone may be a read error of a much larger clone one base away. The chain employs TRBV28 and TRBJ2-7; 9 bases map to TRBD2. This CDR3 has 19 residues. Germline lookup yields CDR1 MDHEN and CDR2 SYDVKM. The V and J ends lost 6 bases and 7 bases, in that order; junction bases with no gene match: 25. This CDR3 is CASRPLNETLAGTDKEQYF. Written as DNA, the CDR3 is TGTGCCAGCAGACCATTGAACGAGACTCTAGCGGGGACCGATAAAGAGCAGTACTTC.

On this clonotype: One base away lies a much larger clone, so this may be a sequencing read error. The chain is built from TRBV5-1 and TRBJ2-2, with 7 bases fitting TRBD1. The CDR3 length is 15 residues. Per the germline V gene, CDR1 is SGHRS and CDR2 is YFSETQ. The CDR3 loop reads CVTRYRGPNTGELFF. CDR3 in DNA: TGCGTCACCAGGTACAGGGGACCGAACACCGGGGAGCTGTTTTTT.

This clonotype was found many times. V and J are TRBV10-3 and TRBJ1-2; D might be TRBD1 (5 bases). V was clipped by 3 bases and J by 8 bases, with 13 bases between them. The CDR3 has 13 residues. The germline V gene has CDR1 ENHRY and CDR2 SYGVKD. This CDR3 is CAISDGVRDGYTF. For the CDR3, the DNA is TGTGCCATCAGTGACGGGGTACGGGACGGCTACACCTTC.

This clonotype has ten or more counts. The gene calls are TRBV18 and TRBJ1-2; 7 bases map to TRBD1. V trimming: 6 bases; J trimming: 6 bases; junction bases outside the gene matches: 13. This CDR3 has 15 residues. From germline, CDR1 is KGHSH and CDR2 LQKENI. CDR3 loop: CASSLSGTVDHGYTF. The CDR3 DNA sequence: TGTGCCAGCTCCCTTTCCGGGACAGTGGACCATGGCTACACCTTC. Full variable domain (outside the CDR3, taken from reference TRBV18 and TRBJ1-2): NAGVMQNPRHLVRRRGQEARLRCSPMKGHSHVYWYRQLPEEGLKFMVYLQKENIIDESGMPKERFSAEFPKEGPSILRIQQVVRGDSAAYFCASSLSGTVDHGYTFGSGTRLTVV.

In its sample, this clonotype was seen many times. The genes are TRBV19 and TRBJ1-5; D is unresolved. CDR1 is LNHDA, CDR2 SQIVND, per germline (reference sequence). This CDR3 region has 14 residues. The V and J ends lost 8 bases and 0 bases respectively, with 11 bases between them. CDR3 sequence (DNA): TGTGCCAGTGTCGACGGTTATAGCAATCAGCCCCAGCATTTT. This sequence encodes CASVDGYSNQPQHF.

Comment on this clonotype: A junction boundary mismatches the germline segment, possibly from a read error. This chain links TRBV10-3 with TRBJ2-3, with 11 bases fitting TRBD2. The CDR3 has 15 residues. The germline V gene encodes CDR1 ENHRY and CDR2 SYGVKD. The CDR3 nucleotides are TGTGCCATCAGTGTACTAGCGGGAGAGACAGATGCGCAGTATTTT. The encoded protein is CAISVLAGETDAQYF.

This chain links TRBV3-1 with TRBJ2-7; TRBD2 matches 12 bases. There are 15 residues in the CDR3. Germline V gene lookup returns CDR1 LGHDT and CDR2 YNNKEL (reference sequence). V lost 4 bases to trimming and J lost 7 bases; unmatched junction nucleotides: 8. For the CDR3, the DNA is TGTGCCAGCAGCCCAAGACTAGCGGGGGCTCTGGAGCAGTACTTC. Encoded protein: CASSPRLAGALEQYF.

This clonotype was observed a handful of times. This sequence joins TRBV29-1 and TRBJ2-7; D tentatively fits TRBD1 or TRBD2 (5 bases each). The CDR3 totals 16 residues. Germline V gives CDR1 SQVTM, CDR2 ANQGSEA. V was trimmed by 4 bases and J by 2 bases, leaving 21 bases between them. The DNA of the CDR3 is TGCAGCGTTGGGGGGTTGACGGCGTCGGGACCCTACGAGCAGTACTTC. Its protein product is CSVGGLTASGPYEQYF.

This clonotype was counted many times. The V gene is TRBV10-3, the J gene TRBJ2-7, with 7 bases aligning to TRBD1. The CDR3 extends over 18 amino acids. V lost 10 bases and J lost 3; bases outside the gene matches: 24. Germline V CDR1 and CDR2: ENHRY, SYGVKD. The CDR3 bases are TGTGCCACCGACAACCTTAGCTCCCGGGACAGCATCTTCTACGAGCAGTACTTC. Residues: CATDNLSSRDSIFYEQYF.